This TCR beta chain is from a study of blood T cell repertoires in COVID-19. Study-wide background: The United States, Italy and Spain supplied acute and convalescent COVID-19 samples. The cDNA or gDNA used as material had been derived from T cells, B-cell-depleted T cells, or PBMCs.

Authors' methods: The assay estimated nucleated cells by amplifying reference gene primers. Clones were read by immunoSEQ multiplex PCR, and TCRdb kept only the in-frame ones, dropping some. V and J calls plus clone size are reproduced from that table; the DNA served to infer D and trimming. Of 60,000 or so clones in the sample, about 80% were seen once. This CDR3 has 13 residues. V lost 8 bases, J lost 6 bases, and 6 bases stayed unmatched. The germline CDR1 and CDR2 sequences are MDHEN and SYDVKM. The sequence was collected from a man aged 25 to 45 with COVID-19, enrolled during active disease. The chain combines TRBV28 with TRBJ2-2, with 7 bases aligning to TRBD1. The specimen was peripheral blood. This chain's CDR3 is CASYTGVPGELFF. The CDR3 DNA follows: TGTGCCAGCTATACAGGGGTCCCCGGGGAGCTGTTTTTT.